The rows below give T cell receptor beta chains drawn from one sample of a study of CD8+CD57+ T cells in acquired aplastic anemia. TCRdb re-derived calls from the reads in MiXCR, one entry per CDR3 protein. The data hold fewer than 250,000 distinct CDR3 sequences, with 40% to 50% observed a single time. The specimen sequenced was sorted CD4+, CD8+, or CD8+CD57+ T cells (not recorded which) from PBMCs. The source of these receptors is a human donor with aplastic anemia. Each CDR3 is given with its conserved first and last residue.

V gene | CDR3 protein
TRBV9 | CASSVGRINYGYTF
TRBV12-3/TRBV12-4 | CASGGTGENEQFF
TRBV7-9 | CASSGTGAATNEKLFF
TRBV9 | CASTPGFGETQYF
TRBV20-1 | CSAKGDTGKETQYF
TRBV3-2 | CASSPRRVPSYGYTF
TRBV14 | CASSPPVRGVAFF
TRBV7-2 | CASSPSSGGGETQYF
TRBV6-1 | CASSDPDGLAEQFF
TRBV29-1 | CSVEGTPNLSGNTIYF
TRBV12-3/TRBV12-4 | CASSSTGDGTDTQYF
TRBV10-2 | CASSGQGFGEQYF
TRBV2 | CATETGTNTGELFF
TRBV20-1 | CSARGARDTEKDSNQPQHF
TRBV5-1 | CASSVGDSRPNSPLHF
TRBV20-1 | CSARDFAGASYEQYF
TRBV7-8 | CASSLGVGTPRDEQYF
TRBV20-1 | CSARAPWREAPDEQYF
TRBV7-9 | CASRRDRNTEAFF
TRBV7-2 | CASSLAGSSSYEQYF
TRBV7-8 | CASSSMPSYEQYF
TRBV10-2 | CASSEFAYNEQFF
TRBV5-6 | CAGSFSGARDNSPLHF
TRBV9 | CASSQSGTGANEQFF
TRBV20-1 | CSARWGGGMDEQFF
TRBV24-1 | CATSDSRTGELFF
TRBV6-5 | CASSYSVNPNYEQYF
TRBV24-1 | CATSDPGLAFHEQFF
TRBV28 | CASSWDRVGPYEQYF
TRBV27 | CASSSRGTGYNEQFF
TRBV7-2 | CASSPRIAYNEQFF
TRBV2 | CASSAAAKQGGNQPQHF
TRBV10-2 | CASSAVFLGPSLAGGQNEQFF
TRBV7-2 | CASSLQGAEAFF
TRBV20-1 | CSARAIGTPRNNEQFF
TRBV5-8 | CASSLRVGGQGLLF
TRBV20-1 | CSAWDRGIPDTEAFF
TRBV7-6 | CASSLEVGDYGYTF
TRBV15 | CATSRRGPYNSPLHF
TRBV7-6 | CASSSIQGYGYTF
TRBV10-3 | CAIMPRQGANTEAFF
TRBV7-9 | CASSQDPEECGSLSLTEAFF
TRBV5-1 | CASSRDRRYTGELFF
TRBV5-4 | CASSLTSGGRGYTF
TRBV5-1 | CASSLGAGGSGAFF
TRBV29-1 | CSVVKRGGTGTQHF
TRBV7-9 | CASSGSTGPNSPLNF
TRBV10-3 | CATITPGDNYGYTF
TRBV5-1 | CATQGGGAAGELFF
TRBV5-1 | CASSARRDTQYF
TRBV14 | CASRDGGGTYNEQFF
TRBV7-9 | CASSSRRENTEAFF
TRBV6-4 | CASTTLDGGYTF
TRBV29-1 | CSVDISYNEQFF
TRBV14 | CASSQRETNEKLFF
TRBV7-9 | CASSATGQGRYEQYF
TRBV9 | CASSVGGTTYEQYF
TRBV7-6 | CASSWTGSTKETQYF
TRBV4-1 | CASSAATNEKLFF